Sequencing of this T cell receptor (beta chain) was carried out in a study of Graves' ophthalmopathy and Graves' hyperthyroidism. The hyperthyroidism patients, aged 18 to 65, had been newly diagnosed, with under 2 months' duration. Patients with other autoimmune diseases, uncontrolled infections, pregnancy or lactation were excluded. This clonotype was observed many times. Its matching antigen is unknown. TCR beta CDR3 amplification used RNA transcripts. An initial RT-PCR round employing HTBI primers preceded a second-round multiplex PCR. One entry per CDR3 protein, called by TCRdb with MiXCR from the multiplex PCR reads. The sample lists hundreds of thousands of distinct CDR3 sequences; over 20% were seen once. Findings and caveats of the study: Blood was where most expanded thyroid clonotypes above 0.001 frequency also turned up.

The CDR3 spans 17 residues. The V gene's germline CDR1 is LGHNA and CDR2 YSLEER. The trim removed 0 bases at V and 0 bases at J, leaving 2 bases unmatched. Sequencing used peripheral blood. This TCR was sampled from a woman younger than 30 with stable Graves' hyperthyroidism. The chain recombines TRBV4-3 with TRBJ2-2, with 9 nucleotides matching TRBD2. The CDR3: CASSQDRLAANTGELFF. The CDR3, as DNA: TGCGCCAGCAGCCAAGATCGACTAGCGGCGAACACCGGGGAGCTGTTTTTT.